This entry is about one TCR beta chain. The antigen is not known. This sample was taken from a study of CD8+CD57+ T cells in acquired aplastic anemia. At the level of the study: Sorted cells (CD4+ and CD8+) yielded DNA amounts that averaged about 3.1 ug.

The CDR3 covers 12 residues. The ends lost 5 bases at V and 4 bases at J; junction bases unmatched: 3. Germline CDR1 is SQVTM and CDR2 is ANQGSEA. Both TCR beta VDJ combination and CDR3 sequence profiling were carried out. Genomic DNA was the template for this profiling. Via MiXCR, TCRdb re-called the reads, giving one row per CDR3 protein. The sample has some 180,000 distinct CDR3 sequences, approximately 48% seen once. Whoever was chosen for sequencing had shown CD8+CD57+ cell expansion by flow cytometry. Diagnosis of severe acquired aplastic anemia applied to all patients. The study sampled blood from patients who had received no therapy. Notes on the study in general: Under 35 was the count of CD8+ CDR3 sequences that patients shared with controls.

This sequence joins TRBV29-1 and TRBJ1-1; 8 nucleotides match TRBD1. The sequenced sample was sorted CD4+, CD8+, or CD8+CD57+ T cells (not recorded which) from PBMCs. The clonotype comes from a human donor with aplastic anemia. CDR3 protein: CSVRTGSTEAFF. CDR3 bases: TGCAGCGTTCGGACAGGGAGCACTGAAGCTTTCTTT.